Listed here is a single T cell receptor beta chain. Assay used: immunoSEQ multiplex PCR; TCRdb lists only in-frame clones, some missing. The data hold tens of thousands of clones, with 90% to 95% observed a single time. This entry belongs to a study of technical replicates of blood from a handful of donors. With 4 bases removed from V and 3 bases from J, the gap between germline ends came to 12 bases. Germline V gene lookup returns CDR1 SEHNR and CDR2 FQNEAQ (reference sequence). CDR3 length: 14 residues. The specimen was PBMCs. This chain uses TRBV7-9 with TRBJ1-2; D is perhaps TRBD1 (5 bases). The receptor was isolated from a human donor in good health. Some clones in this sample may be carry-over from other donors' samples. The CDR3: CASSWRAGDYGYTF. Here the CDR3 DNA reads TGTGCCAGCAGCTGGCGGGCGGGGGACTATGGCTACACCTTC. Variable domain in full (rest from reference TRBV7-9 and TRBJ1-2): DTGVSQNPRHKITKRGQNVTFRCDPISEHNRLYWYRQTLGQGPEFLTYFQNEAQLEKSRLLSDRFSAERPKGSFSTLEIQRTEQGDSAMYLCASSWRAGDYGYTFGSGTRLTVV.